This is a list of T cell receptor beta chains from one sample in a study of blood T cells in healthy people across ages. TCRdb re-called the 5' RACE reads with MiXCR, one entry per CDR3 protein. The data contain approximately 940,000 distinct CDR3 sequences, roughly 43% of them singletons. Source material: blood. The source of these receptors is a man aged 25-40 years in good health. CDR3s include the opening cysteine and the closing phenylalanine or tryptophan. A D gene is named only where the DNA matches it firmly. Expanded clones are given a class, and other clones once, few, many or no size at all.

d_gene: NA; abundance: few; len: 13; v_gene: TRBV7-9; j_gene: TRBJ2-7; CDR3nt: TGTGCCAGCAAAGGGGGAGGGGGCTACGAGCAGTACTTC; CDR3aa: CASKGGGGYEQYF
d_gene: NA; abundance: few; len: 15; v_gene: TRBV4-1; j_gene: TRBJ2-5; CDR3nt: TGCGCCAGCAGCCACACCCCGTTAGGGCAAGAGACCCAGTACTTC; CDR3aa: CASSHTPLGQETQYF
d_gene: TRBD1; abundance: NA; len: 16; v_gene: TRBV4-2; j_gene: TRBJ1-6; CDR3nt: TGTGCCAGCAGCCAAGACACAGGGGGCTTGGGTTCACCCCTCCACTTT; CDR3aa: CASSQDTGGLGSPLHF
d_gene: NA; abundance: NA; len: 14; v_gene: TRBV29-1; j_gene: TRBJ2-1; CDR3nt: TGCAGCGTTGAGCTAGACACCTCCTACAATGAGCAGTTCTTC; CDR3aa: CSVELDTSYNEQFF
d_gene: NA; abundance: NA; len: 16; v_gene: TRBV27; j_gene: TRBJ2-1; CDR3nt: TGTGCCAGCAGGACTATCACCGGGACCTCCTACAATGAGCAGTTCTTC; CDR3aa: CASRTITGTSYNEQFF
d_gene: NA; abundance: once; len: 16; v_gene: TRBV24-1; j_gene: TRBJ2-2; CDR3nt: TGTGCCACCAGTGGGGTTGGGACGCCTAACACCGGGGAGCTGTTTTTT; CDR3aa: CATSGVGTPNTGELFF
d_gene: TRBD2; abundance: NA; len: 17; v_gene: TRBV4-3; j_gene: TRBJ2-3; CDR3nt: TGCGCCAGCAGCCAAGATTCCATGCGGGGGAGCACAGATACGCAGTATTTT; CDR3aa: CASSQDSMRGSTDTQYF
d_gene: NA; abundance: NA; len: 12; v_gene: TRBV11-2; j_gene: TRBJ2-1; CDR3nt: TGTGCCAGCAGTTTTACTACCAATGAGCAGTTCTTC; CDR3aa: CASSFTTNEQFF
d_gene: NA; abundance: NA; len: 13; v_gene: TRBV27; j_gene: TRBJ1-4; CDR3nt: TGTGCCAGCAGTTTCACCGGGCTTGAAAAACTGTTTTTT; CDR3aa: CASSFTGLEKLFF
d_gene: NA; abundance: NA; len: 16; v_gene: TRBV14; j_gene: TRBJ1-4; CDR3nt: TGTGCCAGCAGCAGGACAAGCGGGGGCCAAAATGAAAAACTGTTTTTT; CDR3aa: CASSRTSGGQNEKLFF
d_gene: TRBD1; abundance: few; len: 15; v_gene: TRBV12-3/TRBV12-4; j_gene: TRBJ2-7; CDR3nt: TGTGCCAGCAGTTCACCGACAGGGAGCTCCTACGAGCAGTACTTC; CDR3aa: CASSSPTGSSYEQYF